This T cell receptor beta chain originates from a study of cytomegalovirus exposure and HLA in healthy donors. PCR was performed using 60 Vbeta and 13 Jbeta primers. The table came from immunoSEQ multiplex PCR; TCRdb's copy has only in-frame clones and leaves some out. The sample lists some 140,000 clones, 76% occurring once. A word on this clone: Antigen: not known.

Study findings and constraints: Per a prior analysis, the majority of TCR beta V segments were productive roughly 90% or roughly 30% of the time. Common viral pathogens were later found to be apparently linked to several of the most significant clusters. Apart from CMV serostatus, no immune exposure information was available.

Germline CDR1 and CDR2: MGHRA and YSYEKL. Between the trimmed V and J ends, which lost 3 bases and 2 bases, there was a span of 11 bases. The CDR3 spans 15 residues. This TCR derives from a man aged 40-50 years in good health and CMV-seronegative. Sequencing used PBMCs. The chain carries TRBV4-1 and TRBJ1-5, with D perhaps matching TRBD1 (6 bases). The CDR3 protein is CASSHARQGNQPQHF. CDR3 sequence (DNA): TGCGCCAGCAGCCATGCCCGACAGGGCAATCAGCCCCAGCATTTT.